This TCR beta chain was recorded in a study of blood T cell repertoires in COVID-19. Germline V CDR1 and CDR2: MDHEN, SYDVKM. The CDR3 length is 17 residues. V lost 6 bases and J 0 bases, leaving 20 bases between the germline ends. Participant reports of clinical history set cohort assignment. In the study's own analysis: Scientists estimated how many nucleated cells there were by amplifying reference gene primers. Libraries were prepared by immunoSEQ multiplex PCR; TCRdb keeps only in-frame clonotypes and omits some of them. Clone size and V and J calls were adopted from that table, with D and trimming inferred from the DNA. The sample yields hundreds of thousands of clones, approximately 88% seen once.

This chain uses TRBV28 with TRBJ1-2, with D perhaps matching TRBD1 (5 bases). The TCR originated in a man aged 55 to 70 who had recovered from COVID-19. The sample was PBMCs or T cells enriched from blood (not recorded which). The CDR3 DNA follows: TGTGCCAGCAGAATCGGGGGGGAGCGTAGGACTAACTATGGCTACACCTTC. The encoded protein is CASRIGGERRTNYGYTF.